Each of the 21 T cell receptor beta chains below was sequenced from the same sample in a study of monozygotic twins with inflammatory bowel disease. TCRdb reanalyzed the 5' RACE reads, giving one entry per CDR3 protein sequence and no DNA. This table lists some 300,000 distinct CDR3 sequences. The sequenced material came from blood. The receptors come from a human donor with ulcerative colitis or Crohn's disease, or a healthy co-twin of an affected twin (not recorded which).

The chain combines TRBV25-1 with TRBJ1-2; TCRdb outputs TRBD1, but without DNA this stays unchecked. The CDR3 has 12 residues. Germline loops: CDR1 MGHDK, CDR2 SYGVNS. The CDR3 reads CASSATGTSYTF.

The chain has TRBV4-3 and TRBJ2-7; TCRdb reports TRBD1, a call that lacks DNA to check it against. Germline CDR1 is LGHNA and CDR2 is YSLEER. The CDR3 consists of 15 residues. The CDR3 loop reads CASSPEIYRENEQYF.

The rearrangement uses TRBV10-1 and TRBJ2-2; the TCRdb call, TRBD1, lacks DNA for checking. In germline, CDR1 is WNHNN, CDR2 SYGVQD (reference sequence). This CDR3 spans 13 amino acids. CDR3: CASSPEGPGELFF.

The rearrangement joins TRBV20-1 to TRBJ2-7. Germline V gene data show CDR1 as DFQATT and CDR2 as SNEGSKA (reference sequence). This CDR3 comprises 14 residues. The CDR3: CSARLQTGTYEQYF.

This chain connects TRBV7-2 to TRBJ1-1; the TCRdb D gene call, TRBD1, has no DNA to confirm it. The germline CDR1 and CDR2 sequences are SGHTA and FQGNSA. The CDR3 sequence is 14 residues long. The CDR3 sequence is CASSSTGPHTEAFF.

The CDR3 is CASSLGAGFTGELFF. V gene TRBV5-1 combines with J gene TRBJ2-2; the TRBD1 assignment by TCRdb is unverifiable without DNA. CDR3 length: 15 amino acids. The V gene's germline CDR1 is SGHRS and CDR2 YFSETQ.

This chain joins TRBV29-1 and TRBJ2-6; there is no DNA to check the TCRdb D call of TRBD2. The CDR3 sequence is 17 residues long. CDR1 is SQVTM and CDR2 is ANQGSEA in the germline V gene. The CDR3 sequence: CSVLWRGTRTGANVLTF.

J is TRBJ2-3 and V is TRBV6-1; TCRdb proposes TRBD1, but this gene call is untestable without DNA. The CDR3 sequence is 15 residues long. CDR1 is MNHNS and CDR2 is SASEGT in the germline V gene. The CDR3: CASSRTAQGRDTQYF.

The V and J genes are TRBV7-2 and TRBJ2-2; TCRdb proposes TRBD1, but this gene call is untestable without DNA. The CDR3 is 14 amino acids. Germline assignment: CDR1 SGHTA and CDR2 FQGNSA. The CDR3 region is CASSDRTDRGELFF.

The chain links TRBV7-9 to TRBJ2-5. The CDR3 is 13 residues long. Looked up from germline, CDR1 is SEHNR and CDR2 is FQNEAQ (reference sequence). This chain's CDR3 is CASSLTGVGTQYF.

This chain uses TRBV5-6 with TRBJ1-5. CDR1 SGHDT and CDR2 YYEEEE come from the germline V gene. The CDR3 length is 16 residues. CDR3 in amino acids: CASSSYMGLRNQPQHF.

The chain has TRBV12-3 or TRBV12-4 and TRBJ1-2. There are 11 residues in the CDR3. The CDR3 loop reads CASSFVSGYTF.

This chain joins TRBV6-2 or TRBV6-3 and TRBJ2-1. Per the germline V gene, CDR1 is MNHEY and CDR2 is SVGEGT. This CDR3 comprises 12 residues. The CDR3 region is CASTSRADEQFF.

The V gene is TRBV6-1, the J gene TRBJ2-5; there is no DNA to check the TCRdb D call of TRBD2. Germline V gene data show CDR1 as MNHNS and CDR2 as SASEGT. CDR3 length: 16 amino acids. The CDR3 region is CASTTSQREGRETQYF.

V and J are TRBV4-1 and TRBJ2-5; TCRdb outputs TRBD2, but without DNA this stays unchecked. Germline assignment: CDR1 MGHRA and CDR2 YSYEKL. The CDR3 length is 15 residues. CDR3 residues: CASSLAGVYQETQYF.

V is TRBV10-3 and J is TRBJ2-6. Germline V lookup: CDR1 ENHRY, CDR2 SYGVKD. CDR3 size: 14 residues. CDR3: CAIKAGSGANVLTF.

The chain joins TRBV9 to TRBJ2-7; as DNA is missing, the TRBD1 call by TCRdb cannot be tested. This CDR3 region has 12 residues. Germline lookup yields CDR1 SGDLS and CDR2 YYNGEE. CDR3 loop: CASRGQGDEQYF.

The V and J genes are TRBV18 and TRBJ1-6; TCRdb proposes TRBD1, but this gene call is untestable without DNA. This CDR3 comprises 13 residues. CDR1 is KGHSH and CDR2 is LQKENI in the germline V gene. CDR3 protein: CASSPTEGSPLHF.

The rearrangement links TRBV30 to TRBJ2-1; the TRBD1 assignment by TCRdb is unverifiable without DNA. The CDR3 length is 14 residues. CDR1 is GTSNPN and CDR2 is SVGIG in the germline V gene (reference sequence). Here the CDR3 reads CAYQGQGVSNEQFF.

This chain joins TRBV18 and TRBJ1-1; the TCRdb call, TRBD1, lacks DNA for checking. CDR3 length: 19 residues. Per germline, CDR1 KGHSH and CDR2 LQKENI. CDR3 residues: CASSPSLGQGARKDTEAFF.

Here the CDR3 reads CASSQRGRYEQYF. The chain recombines TRBV28 with TRBJ2-7; the TCRdb call, TRBD1, lacks DNA for checking. This CDR3 has 13 residues. CDR1 is MDHEN, CDR2 SYDVKM, per germline. Full variable domain (outside the CDR3, taken from reference TRBV28 and TRBJ2-7): DVKVTQSSRYLVKRTGEKVFLECVQDMDHENMFWYRQDPGLGLRLIYFSYDVKMKEKGDIPEGYSVSREKKERFSLILESASTNQTSMYLCASSQRGRYEQYFGPGTRLTVT.